This section outlines one T cell receptor beta chain sequence together with its context. The antigen is unknown. This entry belongs to a study of shared clonotypes between healthy human individuals. Study-wide context: Aged between 18 and 49, the donors were two women and three men.

The V end lost 4 bases, the J end lost 9 bases, and 10 bases lay between the germline ends. The CDR3 has 12 amino acids. From germline, CDR1 is SEHNR and CDR2 FQNEAQ (reference sequence). Study observations and caveats: It was observed that approximately 5% of naive CD4 clonotypes were shared across a few donors.

Researchers partitioned CD4+ cells into CD45RA+ naive and CD45RA-negative memory subsets. As originally analysed: ImmunoSEQ yielded junction-only sequences lacking quality scores, so filtering differed. Some clones are missing from TCRdb's copy, which holds only in-frame ones; the method was immunoSEQ multiplex PCR. D and trimming were read from the DNA, whereas the V and J calls and clone size are those reported in that table. Of 2 million to 3 million clones in the sample, under 95% are singletons; the top ten hold approximately 0.36%. This chain links TRBV7-9 with TRBJ1-5; no reliable D call. The specimen sequenced was naive CD4+ T cells from PBMCs. Subset here: CD45RA+ positively selected. The receptor was isolated from a man aged 18-30 years in good health. Some clones in this sample may be carry-over from other donors' samples. CDR3 loop: CASSSPAGPQHF. The CDR3 bases are TGTGCCAGCAGCTCGCCCGCGGGGCCCCAGCATTTT.